This entry is about one T cell receptor (beta chain). What it recognizes is unknown. This sample stems from a study of beta chain features in type 1 diabetes. Background on the study: Examined across all samples were around 110 million sorted cells. General study findings and limits: Cells with high TCR expression could be over-represented when cDNA is sequenced.

Since all of the isolated RNA was reverse transcribed, expressed TCRB transcripts were what got sequenced. Measured with immunoSEQ multiplex PCR; TCRdb has only the in-frame clones, and not every one. The data show around 300,000 clones, about 7.8% seen once. Sequenced sample: central memory CD4+ T cells from blood. This TCR derives from a woman aged 18-30 years in good health.

The chain's CDR3 is CASSFGTGYGYTF. CDR3 coding DNA: TGTGCCAGCAGTTTTGGGACAGGGTATGGCTACACCTTC. The chain has TRBV27 and TRBJ1-2; 9 nucleotides line up with TRBD1. V shed 3 bases, J shed 5 bases, and the junction held 1 base outside the gene matches. Germline V gives CDR1 MNHEY, CDR2 SMNVEV (reference sequence). The CDR3 loop spans 13 amino acids.